The 14 T cell receptor beta chains listed next were all sequenced from one sample in a study of T cell repertoires in aging, cancer and after chemotherapy. Amplification of TCR beta used genomic DNA extracted from peripheral blood. Rearranged V-D-J TRB sequences were amplified with a mixed TRB-A/B primer pool. TCRdb used MiXCR to reprocess the multiplex PCR reads, holding one entry per CDR3 protein. The data hold 600 to 750 distinct CDR3 sequences, with approximately 25% observed a single time. Sequencing input: blood. The receptors were gathered from a human donor with a solid tumor.

This clonotype is categorized as large. The V and J genes are TRBV29-1 and TRBJ1-1, with 8 bases identical to TRBD1. This CDR3 contains 13 residues. Trimming removed 4 bases from V and 6 bases from J; junction bases left unmatched: 7. Germline lookup yields CDR1 SQVTM and CDR2 ANQGSEA. The CDR3 here is CSVGATGESEAFF. In DNA, the CDR3 is TGCAGCGTTGGCGCGACAGGGGAGTCTGAAGCTTTCTTT.

This clonotype was seen more than once but under ten times. J is TRBJ2-1 and V is TRBV5-4; TRBD2 agrees at 8 bases. Per the germline V gene, CDR1 is SGHNT and CDR2 is YYREEE (reference sequence). The CDR3 sequence is 16 residues long. V shed 2 bases, J shed 0 bases, and the junction held 4 bases outside the gene matches. CDR3 sequence reads: CASSFGAGGSYNEQFF. CDR3 sequence (DNA): TGTGCCAGCAGCTTTGGCGCGGGGGGCTCCTACAATGAGCAGTTCTTC.

The chain joins TRBV12-3 or TRBV12-4 to TRBJ1-4; the D is unclear. V was cut by 3 bases and J by 8 bases, with 10 bases left in between. The CDR3 totals 13 residues. The CDR3 nucleotides read TGTGCCAGCAGTTTCCAGACCCGGGAAAAACTGTTTTTT. Its protein product is CASSFQTREKLFF.

This clonotype counts as large. The chain uses TRBV27 and TRBJ1-2; TRBD1 is a possible D gene (6 bases). Trimming cost V 6 bases and J 7 bases, with 12 bases left between them. This CDR3 region has 12 residues. Germline V lookup: CDR1 MNHEY, CDR2 SMNVEV (reference sequence). CDR3: CASRRQGSGYTF. DNA for the CDR3: TGTGCCAGCAGACGTCAGGGGTCTGGCTACACCTTC.

By proportion, this clonotype is large. The chain joins TRBV30 to TRBJ1-6; 10 nucleotides line up with TRBD1. With V trimmed by 4 bases and J by 2 bases, 8 bases remained unmatched. This CDR3 comprises 17 residues. Germline V gene lookup returns CDR1 GTSNPN and CDR2 SVGIG (reference sequence). Here the CDR3 reads CAWTGTGVLPYNSPLHF. CDR3 sequence (DNA): TGTGCCTGGACCGGGACAGGGGTGTTACCCTATAATTCACCCCTCCACTTT.

This clonotype is large in the sample. The rearrangement links TRBV12-3 or TRBV12-4 to TRBJ2-1; the D gene is possibly TRBD1 (6 bases). CDR3 length equals 14 residues. Between the trimmed V and J ends, which lost 11 bases and 5 bases, there was a span of 19 bases. CDR3 nucleotides: TGTGCCTGCATTTATGACAGGCTGAACAATGAGCAGTTCTTC. This translates into CACIYDRLNNEQFF.

This sequence joins TRBV7-6 and TRBJ1-1; TRBD1 agrees at 7 bases. V lost 1 base to trimming and J lost 5 bases; unmatched junction nucleotides: 7. Germline V gives CDR1 SGHVS, CDR2 FNYEAQ. This CDR3 is 15 amino acids long. The CDR3 DNA is TGTGCCAGCAGCTTAGTGAAGGGGGCCGGGACTGAAGCTTTCTTT. Residues: CASSLVKGAGTEAFF.

Written as DNA, the CDR3 is TGCAGTGCTAGAGATGCCCGGACTAGCGCCTCCTACGAGCAGTACTTC. The encoded protein is CSARDARTSASYEQYF. The V and J genes are TRBV20-1 and TRBJ2-7, with 9 bases that match TRBD2. Germline CDR1 and CDR2: DFQATT and SNEGSKA (reference sequence). Losses at the gene ends were 0 bases for V and 0 bases for J; bases not matched to a gene: 6. This CDR3 comprises 16 residues.

This clonotype was detected only a few times. The chain links TRBV18 to TRBJ1-4; no reliable D call. CDR1 is KGHSH, CDR2 LQKENI, per germline. V lost 1 base and J lost 0, with 9 bases in between. The CDR3 contains 16 residues. CDR3 DNA: TGTGCCAGCTCACCACGATGGGGTTCAACTAATGAAAAACTGTTTTTT. It yields the protein CASSPRWGSTNEKLFF.

A few counts support this clonotype. The gene calls are TRBV20-1 and TRBJ1-3; D unclear. Trimming took off 6 bases at V and 0 bases at J, with 15 bases between the two ends. This CDR3 is 15 amino acids long. In germline, CDR1 is DFQATT, CDR2 SNEGSKA (reference sequence). This chain's CDR3 is CSARPRRASGNTIYF. CDR3 in DNA: TGCAGTGCCCGCCCTCGGAGGGCCTCTGGAAACACCATATATTTT.

In the case of this clonotype: This could be a read error, since a much larger clone is one nucleotide away. This chain joins TRBV12-3 or TRBV12-4 and TRBJ2-7; D uncertain. The CDR3 has 12 residues. CDR3 amino acids: CASSLLGYEKYF. Here the CDR3 DNA reads TGTGCCAGCAGTTTGTTGGGGTACGAGAAGTACTTC.

This rearrangement joins TRBV19 to TRBJ2-2; TRBD2 agrees at 11 bases. Unmatched junction bases numbered 16, after V lost 5 bases and J lost 5 bases. Germline V lookup: CDR1 LNHDA, CDR2 SQIVND (reference sequence). The CDR3 has 19 amino acids. The CDR3 protein is CASSPLGVAGGVRTGELFF. The CDR3 nucleotides are TGTGCCAGTAGTCCCCTCGGGGTAGCGGGGGGGGTAAGGACCGGGGAGCTGTTTTTT.

V is TRBV6-2 or TRBV6-3 and J is TRBJ1-1; D gene unclear. Trimming stripped 6 bases from V and 1 base from J, with 9 bases between. This CDR3 has 13 residues. In germline, CDR1 is MNHEY, CDR2 SVGEGT. Here the CDR3 reads CASRQRGNTEAFF. DNA of the CDR3: TGTGCCAGCAGACAGCGGGGGAACACTGAAGCTTTCTTT.

The J gene is TRBJ1-5, the V gene TRBV7-6, with D unresolved. Germline lookup yields CDR1 SGHVS and CDR2 FNYEAQ. This CDR3 comprises 13 residues. V lost 3 bases, J lost 0 bases, and 3 bases lay in between. The CDR3 DNA sequence: TGTGCCAGCAGCTTGAGTAGCAATCAGCCCCAGCATTTT. Its protein product is CASSLSSNQPQHF.